The entry below describes one TCR beta chain. The data were obtained in a study of blood T cell repertoires in COVID-19. Across the study: Both acute and convalescent COVID-19 samples were obtained from the United States, Italy and Spain. T cells, B-cell-depleted T cells, or PBMCs provided the cDNA or gDNA that served as material.

Original analysis: Estimation of nucleated cell counts was performed using reference gene primer amplification. Sequenced by immunoSEQ multiplex PCR; TCRdb stores in-frame clones only, minus some. The DNA gave D and trimming, while V, J and clone size come from that table. This sample yields over 45,000 clones, of which over 75% are seen a single time; 5.5% to 7.5% belongs to the top ten. Germline V gene lookup returns CDR1 KGHDR and CDR2 SFDVKD. The CDR3 consists of 15 residues. V was clipped by 3 bases and J by 4 bases, with 14 bases between them. The gene calls are TRBV24-1 and TRBJ2-5; possibly TRBD1 for D (5 bases). What was sequenced was peripheral blood. The receptor comes from a man aged 60 to 75 with acute or convalescent COVID-19. CDR3: CATSDGAASVETQYF. CDR3 nucleotides: TGTGCCACCAGTGATGGGGCGGCGTCGGTAGAGACCCAGTACTTC.